This T cell receptor (beta chain) was sequenced for a study of shared clonotypes between healthy human individuals. Across the study: The cohort had two women and a few men, ages 18 to 49.

Naive CD8 cells lacked CD45RO and underwent positive selection for CCR7, leaving out terminally differentiated effector memory CD45RA+ cells. The authors distributed each subset's genomic DNA evenly over several immunoSEQ plates. Repertoires were generated with immunoSEQ multiplex PCR, while TCRdb's copy carries only in-frame clones and drops some. This table holds 560,000 or so clones, approximately 96% found once. In the case of this clone: The antigen is not known.

Overall study results and limits: It was the non-shared clonotypes that had lower generation probabilities than clonotypes shared by all four donors.

The CDR3 runs 18 residues. Per the germline V gene, CDR1 is PRHDT and CDR2 is FYEKMQ (reference sequence). Trimming cost V 5 bases and J 3 bases, with 23 bases left between them. V usage is TRBV13 and J usage is TRBJ2-1; the D gene is possibly TRBD2 (5 bases). Sequencing used naive CD8+ T cells sorted from blood. This TCR was sampled from a woman aged 25 to 39 in good health. CDR3 in amino acids: CASSETARGVGYYNEQFF. For the CDR3, the DNA is TGTGCCAGCAGCGAAACGGCACGGGGAGTGGGGTACTACAATGAGCAGTTCTTC.